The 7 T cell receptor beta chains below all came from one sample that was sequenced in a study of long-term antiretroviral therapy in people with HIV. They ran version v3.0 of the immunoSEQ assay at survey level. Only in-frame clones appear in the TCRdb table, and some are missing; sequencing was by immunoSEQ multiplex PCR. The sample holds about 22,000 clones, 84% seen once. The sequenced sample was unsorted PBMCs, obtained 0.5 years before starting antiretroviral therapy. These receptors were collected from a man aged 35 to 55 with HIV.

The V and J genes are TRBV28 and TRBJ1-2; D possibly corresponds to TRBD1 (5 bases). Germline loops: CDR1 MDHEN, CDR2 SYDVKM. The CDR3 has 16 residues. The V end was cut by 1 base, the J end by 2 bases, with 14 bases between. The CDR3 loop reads CASSLYGGGGNYGYTF. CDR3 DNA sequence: TGTGCCAGCAGTTTATATGGGGGTGGGGGGAACTATGGCTACACCTTC.

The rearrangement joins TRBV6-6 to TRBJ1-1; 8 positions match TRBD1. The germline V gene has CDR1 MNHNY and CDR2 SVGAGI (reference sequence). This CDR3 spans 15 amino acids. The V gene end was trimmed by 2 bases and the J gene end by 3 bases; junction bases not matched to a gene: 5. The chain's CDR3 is CASSYRQGTHTEAFF. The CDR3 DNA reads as TGTGCCAGCAGTTACCGACAGGGGACGCACACTGAAGCTTTCTTT.

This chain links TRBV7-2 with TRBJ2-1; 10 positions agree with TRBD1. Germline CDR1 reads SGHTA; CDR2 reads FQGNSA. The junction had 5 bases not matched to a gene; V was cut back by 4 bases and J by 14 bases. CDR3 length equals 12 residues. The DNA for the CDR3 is TGTGCCAGCAGCTCGGACAGGGGGGATGAGTTCTTC. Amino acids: CASSSDRGDEFF.

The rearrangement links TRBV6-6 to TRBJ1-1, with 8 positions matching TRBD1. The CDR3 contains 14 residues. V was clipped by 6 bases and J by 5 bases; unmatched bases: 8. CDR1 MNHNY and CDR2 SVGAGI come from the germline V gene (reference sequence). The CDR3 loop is CASRVDRGATEAFF. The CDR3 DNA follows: TGTGCCAGCAGGGTAGACAGGGGCGCGACTGAAGCTTTCTTT.

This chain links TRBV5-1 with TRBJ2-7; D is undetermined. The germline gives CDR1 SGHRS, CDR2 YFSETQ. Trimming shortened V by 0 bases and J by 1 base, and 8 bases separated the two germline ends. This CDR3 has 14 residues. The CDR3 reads CASSLAGGSYEQYF. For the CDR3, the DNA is TGCGCCAGCAGCTTGGCAGGCGGTTCCTACGAGCAGTACTTC.

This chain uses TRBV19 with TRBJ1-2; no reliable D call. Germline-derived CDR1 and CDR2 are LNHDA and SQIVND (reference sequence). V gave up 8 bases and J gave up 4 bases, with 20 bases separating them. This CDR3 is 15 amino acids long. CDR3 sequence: CASRQSTLVGYGYTF. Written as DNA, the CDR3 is TGTGCCAGTCGGCAGAGTACCTTGGTGGGCTATGGCTACACCTTC.

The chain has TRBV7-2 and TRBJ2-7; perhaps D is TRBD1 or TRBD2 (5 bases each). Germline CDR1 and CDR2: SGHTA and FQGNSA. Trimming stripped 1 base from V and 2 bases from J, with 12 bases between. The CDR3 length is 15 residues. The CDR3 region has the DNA TGTGCCAGCAGCTTAGAGTCAGGGAGAACCTACGAGCAGTACTTC. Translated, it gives CASSLESGRTYEQYF.